Below are 28 T cell receptor beta chains sequenced from a single sample in a study of blood T cell repertoires in COVID-19. Clones were sequenced by immunoSEQ multiplex PCR, and TCRdb holds only the in-frame ones, with some missing. The sample lists about 67,000 clones, roughly 90% seen once, with over 0.95% in the top ten. The sample comprised peripheral blood. These receptors all stem from a woman aged 55-69 years with acute or convalescent COVID-19.

The V call is TRBV21-1, the J call TRBJ1-6. TRBV21-1 is described as a pseudogene. The CDR3 runs to 16 residues. In DNA, the CDR3 is TGTGCCAGCAGCAAGCGGAGGTACTCCTATAATTCACCCCTCCACTTT. Translated, it gives CASSKRRYSYNSPLHF.

The chain recombines TRBV4-1 with TRBJ2-2; 7 nucleotides match TRBD1. The CDR3 has 16 residues. With 4 bases clipped from V and 4 bases from J, the junction kept 9 bases outside the gene matches. Germline CDR1 reads MGHRA; CDR2 reads YSYEKL. The CDR3 loop reads CASSLQGSWSTGELFF. CDR3 coding DNA: TGCGCCAGCAGCCTACAGGGGTCTTGGAGCACCGGGGAGCTGTTTTTT.

The V gene is TRBV5-4, the J gene TRBJ1-1; TRBD1 agrees at 7 bases. CDR1 and CDR2 (germline): SGHNT, YYREEE (reference sequence). V was pared by 4 bases and J by 5 bases, with 8 bases of the junction left unmatched. This CDR3 contains 14 residues. The CDR3 sequence is CASSLDRFGTEAFF. The CDR3 coding sequence is TGTGCCAGCAGCCTGGACAGGTTTGGGACTGAAGCTTTCTTT.

This chain connects TRBV30 to TRBJ1-1, with 9 bases lining up with TRBD1. Germline CDR1 GTSNPN, CDR2 SVGIG (reference sequence). After removal of 3 bases from V and 1 base from J, the junction contained 0 bases not matched to a gene. CDR3 length: 13 amino acids. The CDR3: CAWRGQGNTEAFF. CDR3 bases: TGTGCCTGGAGGGGACAGGGGAACACTGAAGCTTTCTTT.

The V gene is TRBV19, the J gene TRBJ1-2; 9 positions agree with TRBD1. After removal of 5 bases from V and 7 bases from J, the junction contained 8 bases not matched to a gene. This CDR3 has 14 residues. Germline values: CDR1 LNHDA, CDR2 SQIVND (reference sequence). In DNA, the CDR3 is TGTGCCAGTAGTGCGGGACAGGGCAGCGTTGGCTACACCTTC. The encoded protein is CASSAGQGSVGYTF.

The chain combines TRBV7-9 with TRBJ1-2, with 9 bases lining up with TRBD1. The CDR3 extends over 17 amino acids. J gave up 1 base and V 7 bases, and 13 bases lay outside the gene matches. Germline V gene lookup returns CDR1 SEHNR and CDR2 FQNEAQ (reference sequence). CDR3 loop: CASTEKQGAWVNYGYTF. The CDR3 region has the DNA TGTGCCAGCACCGAGAAACAGGGGGCCTGGGTTAACTATGGCTACACCTTC. The full variable domain, with the rest looked up from reference TRBV7-9 and TRBJ1-2, is DTGVSQNPRHKITKRGQNVTFRCDPISEHNRLYWYRQTLGQGPEFLTYFQNEAQLEKSRLLSDRFSAERPKGSFSTLEIQRTEQGDSAMYLCASTEKQGAWVNYGYTFGSGTRLTVV.

CDR3 protein: CAWTAQGGTEAFF. The CDR3 DNA is TGTGCCTGGACCGCACAGGGGGGAACTGAAGCTTTCTTT. The rearrangement uses TRBV30 and TRBJ1-1; 8 bases match TRBD1. The CDR3 runs to 13 residues. The V segment lost 4 bases and the J segment 5 bases; nucleotides outside the gene matches: 6. Germline assignment: CDR1 GTSNPN and CDR2 SVGIG (reference sequence). The variable domain in full, with the rest retrieved from reference TRBV30 and TRBJ1-1, is SQTIHQWPATLVQPVGSPLSLECTVEGTSNPNLYWYRQAAGRGLQLLFYSVGIGQISSEVPQNLSASRPQDRQFILSSKKLLLSDSGFYLCAWTAQGGTEAFFGQGTRLTVV.

The genes are TRBV5-1 and TRBJ2-7; D is uncertain. V dropped 0 bases and J dropped 4 bases, with 8 bases sitting between them. This CDR3 region has 13 residues. Per the germline V gene, CDR1 is SGHRS and CDR2 is YFSETQ. The CDR3 region is CASSLAIGYEQYV. The DNA of the CDR3 is TGCGCCAGCAGCTTGGCCATCGGGTACGAGCAGTACGTC.

Details on this clone: A junction boundary mismatches the germline segment, possibly from a read error. V gene TRBV18 combines with J gene TRBJ2-3; 7 nucleotides line up with TRBD1. The CDR3 length is 14 residues. The germline V gene has CDR1 KGHSH and CDR2 LQKENI. CDR3 DNA sequence: TGTGCCAGCTCTCCACAGGGGCGCGGAGATACGCAGTATTTT. It translates to CASSPQGRGDTQYF.

The chain couples TRBV2 to TRBJ1-1; 11 bases line up with TRBD1. The CDR3 runs 13 residues. V was clipped by 6 bases and J by 4 bases; unmatched bases: 1. Germline V CDR1 and CDR2: SNHLY, FYNNEI. The CDR3 is CASRDRGRTEAFF. In DNA form, the CDR3 reads TGTGCCAGCAGGGACAGGGGGCGCACTGAAGCTTTCTTT.

This chain links TRBV14 with TRBJ2-1, with 10 positions matching TRBD2. Per the germline V gene, CDR1 is SGHDN and CDR2 is FVKESK. The V gene end was trimmed by 0 bases and the J gene end by 2 bases; junction bases not matched to a gene: 10. The CDR3 is made up of 19 amino acids. The DNA for the CDR3 is TGTGCCAGCAGCCAAGATCGATTAAGAGCGGGAGGGCCCTACAATGAGCAGTTCTTC. The encoded protein is CASSQDRLRAGGPYNEQFF.

The chain couples TRBV14 to TRBJ1-6; D possibly corresponds to TRBD1 (5 bases). From germline, CDR1 is SGHDN and CDR2 FVKESK. The CDR3 is 15 residues long. V was trimmed by 1 base and J by 6 bases, leaving 10 bases between them. CDR3 residues: CASSQVGASNSPLHF. CDR3 DNA: TGTGCCAGCAGCCAAGTAGGGGCGAGTAATTCACCCCTCCACTTT. The whole variable domain, remainder taken from reference TRBV14 and TRBJ1-6, is EAGVTQFPSHSVIEKGQTVTLRCDPISGHDNLYWYRRVMGKEIKFLLHFVKESKQDESGMPNNRFLAERTGGTYSTLKVQPAELEDSGVYFCASSQVGASNSPLHFGNGTRLTVT.

This clone was detected a few times. CDR3 sequence reads: CATSETNTGELFF. The CDR3 DNA follows: TGTGCCACCAGCGAGACGAACACCGGGGAGCTGTTTTTT. V gene TRBV24-1 combines with J gene TRBJ2-2; unclear D gene. The CDR3 is 13 amino acids. Trimming cost V 7 bases and J 0 bases, with 5 bases left between them. Germline lookup yields CDR1 KGHDR and CDR2 SFDVKD.

The J gene is TRBJ1-1, the V gene TRBV6-1; the match to TRBD1 covers 7 bases. Germline V gene sequence: CDR1 MNHNS, CDR2 SASEGT. Trimming removed 2 bases from V and 2 bases from J; junction bases left unmatched: 2. This CDR3 spans 14 amino acids. The chain's CDR3 is CASSESGGNTEAFF. CDR3 nucleotides: TGTGCCAGCAGTGAATCAGGGGGAAACACTGAAGCTTTCTTT.

This chain links TRBV5-1 with TRBJ2-2, with 8 bases matching TRBD1. The CDR3 has 18 amino acids. The germline CDR1 and CDR2 sequences are SGHRS and YFSETQ. The V segment lost 5 bases and the J segment 3 bases; nucleotides outside the gene matches: 15. The CDR3 nucleotides are TGCGCCAGCAGTTCGGGCGCAGGGGGCTCTTTAGACACCGGGGAGCTGTTTTTT. Translating gives CASSSGAGGSLDTGELFF.

CDR3 residues: CASSYGQNYGYTF. DNA for the CDR3: TGTGCCAGCAGTTACGGGCAGAACTATGGCTACACCTTC. The chain combines TRBV6-6 with TRBJ1-2; no clear D. From germline, CDR1 is MNHNY and CDR2 SVGAGI (reference sequence). Between the trimmed V and J ends, which lost 2 bases and 2 bases, there was a span of 6 bases. CDR3 size: 13 residues.

In its sample, this clone was seen once. This chain connects TRBV3-1 (or the pseudogene TRBV3-2) to TRBJ2-1; D might be TRBD2 (6 bases). The germline V gene encodes CDR1 LGHDT and CDR2 YNNKEL (reference sequence). Trimming took 0 bases from V and 7 from J, leaving 13 bases between them. This CDR3 spans 15 amino acids. CDR3 DNA: TGTGCCAGCAGCCAAGAACCGGGGGTGGGGAATGAGCAGTTCTTC. Its protein is CASSQEPGVGNEQFF.

This clone has only a few counts. Distinct nucleotide sequences in the sample also encode this CDR3. V is TRBV7-3 and J is TRBJ2-3; 8 bases line up with TRBD2. Germline V gene lookup returns CDR1 SGHTA and CDR2 FQGTGA. The CDR3 runs 15 residues. With V trimmed by 2 bases and J by 0 bases, 1 base remained unmatched. This CDR3 is CASSLAGGSTDTQYF. The CDR3 DNA follows: TGTGCCAGCAGCTTAGCGGGAGGTAGCACAGATACGCAGTATTTT.

This chain connects TRBV6-5 to TRBJ2-6; tentative D call: TRBD1 (6 bases). Germline-derived CDR1 and CDR2 are MNHEY and SVGAGI. V lost 5 bases and J lost 2, with 10 bases in between. CDR3 size: 15 residues. The CDR3 is CASSPRGAGANVLTF. CDR3 nucleotides: TGTGCCAGCAGTCCCAGGGGAGCTGGGGCCAACGTCCTGACTTTC.

This chain connects TRBV5-1 to TRBJ2-3; 16 bases map to TRBD2. The CDR3 is 18 residues long. Germline assignment: CDR1 SGHRS and CDR2 YFSETQ. Unmatched junction bases numbered 8, after V lost 0 bases and J lost 7 bases. CDR3 coding DNA: TGCGCCAGCAGCTTGGCGGGACTAGCGGGGGGGACGTTGAATACGCAGTATTTT. Amino acid sequence: CASSLAGLAGGTLNTQYF. The full variable domain, in which reference TRBV5-1 and TRBJ2-3 provide the parts outside the CDR3, is KAGVTQTPRYLIKTRGQQVTLSCSPISGHRSVSWYQQTPGQGLQFLFEYFSETQRNKGNFPGRFSGRQFSNSRSEMNVSTLELGDSALYLCASSLAGLAGGTLNTQYFGPGTRLTVL.

The chain has TRBV28 and TRBJ1-6; 10 bases map to TRBD1. V trimming: 6 bases; J trimming: 0 bases; junction bases outside the gene matches: 23. This CDR3 comprises 23 residues. Germline V lookup: CDR1 MDHEN, CDR2 SYDVKM. The CDR3 here is CASRQPPTAHRDRGGSYNSPLHF. The CDR3, as DNA: TGTGCCAGCAGACAGCCGCCGACTGCTCACCGGGACAGGGGAGGCTCCTATAATTCACCCCTCCACTTT.

As DNA, the CDR3 is TGTGCCAGTAGTGCACGCCGGGATCCCAGAAAGAACACTGAAGCTTTCTTT. Encoded protein: CASSARRDPRKNTEAFF. The chain is built from TRBV19 and TRBJ1-1; D gene unclear. V shed 5 bases and J shed 1 base, with 20 bases lying between them. The V gene's germline CDR1 is LNHDA and CDR2 SQIVND (reference sequence). The CDR3 runs to 17 residues.

The rearrangement joins TRBV4-1 to TRBJ1-5, with D possibly matching TRBD1 (5 bases). The V gene's germline CDR1 is MGHRA and CDR2 YSYEKL. The CDR3 has 17 amino acids. Trimming pared 1 base from V and 7 bases from J, leaving 20 bases between. CDR3 sequence reads: CASSQAWARGRGQPQHF. The CDR3 DNA sequence: TGCGCCAGCAGCCAAGCGTGGGCTAGGGGAAGAGGCCAGCCCCAGCATTTT.

The gene calls are TRBV30 and TRBJ2-1, with a tentative D call TRBD1 (6 bases). The germline CDR1 and CDR2 sequences are GTSNPN and SVGIG (reference sequence). Trimming left V 3 bases short and J 0 bases short, with 12 bases between. This CDR3 has 15 residues. CDR3 in amino acids: CAWRVGASSYNEQFF. For the CDR3, the DNA is TGTGCCTGGAGGGTGGGGGCGAGCTCCTACAATGAGCAGTTCTTC. The whole variable domain, filled in from reference TRBV30 and TRBJ2-1, reads SQTIHQWPATLVQPVGSPLSLECTVEGTSNPNLYWYRQAAGRGLQLLFYSVGIGQISSEVPQNLSASRPQDRQFILSSKKLLLSDSGFYLCAWRVGASSYNEQFFGPGTRLTVL.

CDR3 nucleotides: TGTGCCAGCAGCCAAACTAGCGGGAACCGCTACGAGCAGTACGTC. Translating it yields CASSQTSGNRYEQYV. The chain joins TRBV2 to TRBJ2-7, with TRBD2 matching over 10 bases. CDR3 length: 15 residues. Germline loops: CDR1 SNHLY, CDR2 FYNNEI. With 6 bases clipped from V and 3 bases from J, the junction kept 8 bases outside the gene matches.

CDR3 residues: CASSEWDRDFDEQFF. In DNA form, the CDR3 reads TGTGCCAGCAGTGAGTGGGACAGGGATTTTGATGAGCAGTTCTTC. This chain uses TRBV6-4 with TRBJ2-1, with 9 positions matching TRBD1. Unmatched junction bases numbered 8, after V lost 3 bases and J lost 8 bases. Germline CDR1 and CDR2: MRHNA and SNTAGT. The CDR3 consists of 15 residues.

The chain combines TRBV3-1 (or the pseudogene TRBV3-2) with TRBJ2-2; TRBD2 might be the D (6 bases). CDR1 and CDR2 (germline): LGHDT, YNNKEL (reference sequence). CDR3 length equals 14 residues. V was clipped by 0 bases and J by 9 bases, with 11 bases between them. The CDR3 loop is CASSQEGGDRELFF. The CDR3 DNA sequence: TGTGCCAGCAGCCAAGAAGGAGGGGATCGGGAGCTGTTTTTT.

CDR3 coding DNA: TGTGCCTGGAGCGAAACAGCGGGAGAGGGAGAGACCCAGTACTTC. It translates to CAWSETAGEGETQYF. The V gene is TRBV30, the J gene TRBJ2-5; 8 bases align to TRBD2. The V and J ends lost 3 bases and 4 bases, in that order; junction bases with no gene match: 10. CDR1 GTSNPN and CDR2 SVGIG come from the germline V gene (reference sequence). This CDR3 is built from 15 residues.